The 12 T cell receptor beta chains given below trace back to one sample, sequenced in a study of T cell changes during pregnancy in multiple sclerosis. The protocol was immunoSEQ multiplex PCR, while the TCRdb copy is restricted to in-frame clones and leaves out a portion. The data contain 25,000 to 35,000 clones, 90% of them singletons. The specimen was CD4+ T cells from peripheral blood mononuclear cells, collected in the third trimester of pregnancy. These receptors originate from a female donor in good health, enrolled as a control in a pregnancy study.

The rearrangement joins TRBV27 to TRBJ1-5; D not certain. Germline V gene sequence: CDR1 MNHEY, CDR2 SMNVEV (reference sequence). The ends were cut back, 5 bases at V and 0 bases at J, with 11 bases in the middle. The CDR3 sequence is 15 residues long. As DNA, the CDR3 is TGTGCCAGCAGTCGGTCCGGGAGTAGCAATCAGCCCCAGCATTTT. Its translation is CASSRSGSSNQPQHF.

V is TRBV10-3 and J is TRBJ1-6; D call uncertain. Trimming stripped 0 bases from V and 7 bases from J, with 7 bases between. CDR3 length: 14 residues. From germline, CDR1 is ENHRY and CDR2 SYGVKD. The CDR3 DNA is TGTGCCATCAGTGAGTCCACCGGGAATTCACCCCTCCACTTT. It specifies CAISESTGNSPLHF.

The chain is built from TRBV7-2 and TRBJ2-7, with a possible D match to TRBD1 (7 bases). This CDR3 region has 15 residues. Trimming removed 3 bases from V and 0 bases from J, with 12 bases in between. Germline CDR1 SGHTA, CDR2 FQGNSA. CDR3 nucleotides: TGTGCCAGCAGCTTTGTCCAGGGGGGCTCCTACGAGCAGTACTTC. Translation gives CASSFVQGGSYEQYF.

The chain joins TRBV28 to TRBJ1-1, with 7 bases matching TRBD1. J lost 3 bases, V lost 7 bases, and 14 bases had no gene match. CDR3 length: 16 amino acids. In germline, CDR1 is MDHEN, CDR2 SYDVKM. This chain's CDR3 is CASTLRRQGGDTEAFF. The DNA for the CDR3 is TGTGCCAGCACCCTCCGGAGACAGGGTGGGGACACTGAAGCTTTCTTT.

V is TRBV27 and J is TRBJ1-2; the D gene is possibly TRBD1 (5 bases). V lost 7 bases and J 3 bases, leaving 15 bases between the germline ends. Looked up from germline, CDR1 is MNHEY and CDR2 is SMNVEV (reference sequence). The length of the CDR3 is 14 residues. The CDR3 loop is CASKDTGGDYGYTF. DNA for the CDR3: TGTGCCAGCAAGGACACCGGGGGGGACTATGGCTACACCTTC.

The CDR3 DNA sequence: TGTGCCAGCAGTTCTACAGTTGACCTAGCGGGGGATAACAATGAGCAGTTCTTC. Translated: CASSSTVDLAGDNNEQFF. This sequence joins TRBV2 and TRBJ2-1, with TRBD2 identical over 10 bases. Trimming took 5 bases from V and 5 from J; bases not matched to a gene: 15. CDR3 length: 18 residues. From germline, CDR1 is SNHLY and CDR2 FYNNEI.

This chain uses TRBV25-1 with TRBJ2-5; D unclear. In germline, CDR1 is MGHDK, CDR2 SYGVNS. CDR3 length: 14 residues. The V gene lost 1 base and the J gene lost 1 base, with 7 bases spanning the gap. The DNA for the CDR3 is TGTGCCAGCAGTGAATCGGTCTTCCAAGAGACCCAGTACTTC. Translation gives CASSESVFQETQYF.

The chain links TRBV2 to TRBJ2-7; 10 bases map to TRBD1. V dropped 8 bases and J dropped 6; count of bases not matched to a gene: 13. Germline V CDR1 and CDR2: SNHLY, FYNNEI. The CDR3 is 15 amino acids. The CDR3 loop reads CASHNPGTGEREQYF. Written as DNA, the CDR3 is TGTGCCAGCCATAACCCCGGGACAGGGGAACGCGAGCAGTACTTC.

This clone was seen just once. V and J are TRBV29-1 and TRBJ2-3; 13 nucleotides line up with TRBD2. The germline V gene encodes CDR1 SQVTM and CDR2 ANQGSEA. Losses at the gene ends were 5 bases for V and 3 bases for J; bases not matched to a gene: 5. The CDR3 loop spans 15 amino acids. This chain's CDR3 is CSVQGLAGKTDTQYF. CDR3 nucleotide sequence: TGCAGCGTTCAGGGACTAGCGGGAAAAACAGATACGCAGTATTTT.

The chain recombines TRBV5-5 with TRBJ1-5; TRBD1 aligns across 8 bases. Germline V gene sequence: CDR1 SGHKS, CDR2 YYEKEE (reference sequence). This CDR3 has 14 residues. Trimming removed 4 bases from V and 7 bases from J; junction bases left unmatched: 7. This chain's CDR3 is CASSPDRGWQPQHF. CDR3 in DNA: TGTGCCAGCAGCCCCGACAGGGGTTGGCAGCCCCAGCATTTT. The full variable domain, completed using reference TRBV5-5 and TRBJ1-5, is DAGVTQSPTHLIKTRGQQVTLRCSPISGHKSVSWYQQVLGQGPQFIFQYYEKEERGRGNFPDRFSARQFPNYSSELNVNALLLGDSALYLCASSPDRGWQPQHFGDGTRLSIL.

The chain recombines TRBV2 with TRBJ1-2; D may be TRBD1 (6 bases). V lost 5 bases and J lost 8, with 18 bases in between. There are 14 residues in the CDR3. Germline CDR1 reads SNHLY; CDR2 reads FYNNEI. The chain's CDR3 is CASSRTQGLRGYTF. The CDR3 bases are TGTGCCAGCAGTCGGACTCAGGGGCTGCGGGGCTACACCTTC.

The chain joins TRBV7-2 to TRBJ2-1; no reliable D call. V lost 0 bases and J lost 6, with 3 bases in between. CDR1 and CDR2 from the germline V gene are SGHTA and FQGNSA. There are 12 residues in the CDR3. The CDR3 here is CASSLARNEQFF. The CDR3, as DNA: TGTGCCAGCAGCTTAGCGCGCAATGAGCAGTTCTTC.